The next 11 T cell receptor beta chains were all read from a single sample in a study of T cells in Graves' hyperthyroidism and ophthalmopathy. Amplification of TCR beta CDR3 regions was performed using RNA transcripts as template. When the TCR CDR3 underwent first-round RT-PCR, the HTBI primer set was used. MiXCR, run by TCRdb on the multiplex PCR reads, gives a single entry per CDR3 protein. In the table there are about 690,000 distinct CDR3 sequences, approximately 15% of which are singletons. Sequencing input: blood. The receptors here all came from a man between 45 and 60 years old with Graves' hyperthyroidism.

This clonotype occurred many times. The chain carries TRBV2 and TRBJ2-4; maybe TRBD1 (5 bases). Looked up from germline, CDR1 is SNHLY and CDR2 is FYNNEI. CDR3 size: 14 residues. Trimming removed 6 bases at V and 0 bases at J, with 9 bases between. The CDR3 spells CASSAGLAKNIQYF. CDR3 DNA sequence: TGTGCCAGCAGCGCAGGGCTAGCCAAAAACATTCAGTACTTC.

The genes are TRBV7-9 and TRBJ1-5; D not certain. The germline gives CDR1 SEHNR, CDR2 FQNEAQ (reference sequence). The CDR3 totals 13 residues. Trimming removed 4 bases at V and 5 bases at J, with 9 bases between. CDR3 sequence reads: CASSSMIDQPQHF. CDR3 bases: TGTGCCAGCAGCTCTATGATAGATCAGCCCCAGCATTTT.

Note on this clonotype: This may be a read error: a much more frequent sequence differs by one nucleotide. The CDR3 here is CASSLTNATNYGYTF. The CDR3 nucleotides are TGTGCCAGCTCACTGACAAACGCCACTAACTATGGCTACACCTTC. This chain connects TRBV18 to TRBJ1-2; no definite D call. Germline assignment: CDR1 KGHSH and CDR2 LQKENI. This CDR3 spans 15 amino acids. Deletions cut 4 bases from V and 0 bases from J, with 12 bases between.

This clonotype came up many times. V and J are TRBV28 and TRBJ2-5; no clear D. Germline CDR1 MDHEN, CDR2 SYDVKM. The CDR3 has 13 residues. The V end lost 4 bases, the J end lost 7 bases, and 13 bases lay between the germline ends. This CDR3 reads CASSSPTVGTQYF. CDR3 in DNA: TGTGCCAGCAGTTCGCCGACGGTGGGGACCCAGTACTTC.

This clonotype was observed many times. This sequence joins TRBV10-2 and TRBJ2-5; 8 bases match TRBD1. This CDR3 spans 13 amino acids. The J segment lost 4 bases and the V segment lost 3 bases, leaving 1 base of the junction unmatched. The germline CDR1 and CDR2 sequences are WSHSY and SAAADI. The CDR3 sequence is CASSEQGGETQYF. The DNA for the CDR3 is TGCGCCAGCAGTGAACAGGGGGGAGAGACCCAGTACTTC.

There are many counts of this clonotype. The chain links TRBV12-3 or TRBV12-4 to TRBJ2-1; D uncertain. The CDR3 has 16 amino acids. The V end was cut by 7 bases, the J end by 4 bases, with 20 bases between. CDR3 nucleotides: TGTGCCAGCACCCCATGGTTATCGCCCCCGTACAATGAGCAGTTCTTC. This encodes CASTPWLSPPYNEQFF.

The gene calls are TRBV3-1 and TRBJ2-6; D gene unclear. Germline CDR1 LGHDT, CDR2 YNNKEL (reference sequence). CDR3 length: 15 amino acids. V lost 4 bases, J lost 1 base, and 8 bases lay in between. In DNA, the CDR3 is TGTGCCAGCAGCCCTCTCAGGTCTGGGGCCAACGTCCTGACTTTC. Translation: CASSPLRSGANVLTF.

At least ten counts were recorded for this clonotype. The V call is TRBV29-1, the J call TRBJ2-7; TRBD2 might be the D (6 bases). The germline V gene encodes CDR1 SQVTM and CDR2 ANQGSEA. V lost 5 bases, J lost 0 bases, and 17 bases lay in between. The CDR3 contains 15 residues. CDR3: CSVSGTLESSYEQYF. The CDR3 DNA sequence: TGCAGCGTTTCCGGGACTTTGGAAAGCTCCTACGAGCAGTACTTC.

In its sample, this clonotype was seen a few times. The chain couples TRBV27 to TRBJ2-1, with D maybe TRBD2 (5 bases). V gave up 9 bases and J gave up 3 bases, with 9 bases separating them. The germline gives CDR1 MNHEY, CDR2 SMNVEV (reference sequence). This CDR3 is 12 amino acids long. The CDR3 sequence is CASIGDYNEQFF. The CDR3 DNA follows: TGTGCCAGTATCGGGGACTACAATGAGCAGTTCTTC.

This clonotype was seen a handful of times. The rearrangement uses TRBV6-4 and TRBJ1-1, with 8 bases aligning to TRBD1. The CDR3 contains 14 residues. CDR1 is MRHNA and CDR2 is SNTAGT in the germline V gene. Trimming removed 3 bases from V and 4 bases from J; junction bases left unmatched: 4. The CDR3 nucleotides are TGTGCCAGCAGTGATCGACAGGGGTCCACTGAAGCTTTCTTT. This encodes CASSDRQGSTEAFF.

This clonotype was observed at least ten times. The genes are TRBV2 and TRBJ2-1, with D possibly matching TRBD2 (6 bases). Between the trimmed V and J ends, which lost 7 bases and 5 bases, there was a span of 18 bases. Germline CDR1 and CDR2: SNHLY and FYNNEI. CDR3 length: 15 amino acids. The CDR3 DNA sequence: TGTGCCAGCACCTTTTATACGGGAGCTAACAATGAGCAGTTCTTC. Translation: CASTFYTGANNEQFF.